This entry features one TCR beta chain sequence. The sample originates from a study of blood T cell repertoires in COVID-19. Turning to the study itself: Each recovered donor of Cohort 3 presented with two negative PCRs, clearance, or symptom resolution.

The data were produced by immunoSEQ multiplex PCR, yet TCRdb's version contains in-frame clones alone and is incomplete. The data contain 350,000 to 400,000 clones, 80% to 90% of them singletons. Germline assignment: CDR1 GTSNPN and CDR2 SVGIG (reference sequence). V lost 4 bases to trimming and J lost 3 bases, with 13 bases between them. This CDR3 comprises 14 residues. The cohort comprised adults aged 18 to 89 years residing in 24 US areas. This clonotype was sampled from a man aged 40-49 years in a cohort exposed to, infected with or recovered from COVID-19 (not recorded which). Sequencing was done on a sample of PBMCs or T cells enriched from blood (not recorded which). This chain uses TRBV30 with TRBJ1-3, with D uncertain. The CDR3 DNA sequence: TGTGCCTGGAAGACCGGGAATCGTGGAAACACCATATATTTT. Protein sequence: CAWKTGNRGNTIYF.